The sequence of this T cell receptor beta chain was determined in a study of T-cell memory formation after mild COVID-19. Study-level points and caveats: Contracting CD8+ clones were enriched in EMRA, CD4+ mainly in CM and EM.

CDR3 length: 13 residues. Trimming stripped 3 bases from V and 6 bases from J, with 8 bases between. TCRdb reanalysed the 5' RACE reads using MiXCR and keeps one entry per CDR3 protein. The sample contains 210,000 or so distinct CDR3 sequences, roughly 18% of which appear only once. There are a few counts of this clonotype. Antigen specificity is unknown. V usage is TRBV12-3 or TRBV12-4 and J usage is TRBJ2-2; unclear D gene. The TCR was taken from an adult woman who had mild COVID-19 (a few samples of this study predate the infection). Cell type and time point are not known. What was sequenced was PBMCs or a T cell subset sorted from them (not recorded which). CDR3 nucleotides: TGTGCCAGCAGTTTCGAATTCGCCGGGGAGCTGTTTTTT. Amino acid sequence: CASSFEFAGELFF.